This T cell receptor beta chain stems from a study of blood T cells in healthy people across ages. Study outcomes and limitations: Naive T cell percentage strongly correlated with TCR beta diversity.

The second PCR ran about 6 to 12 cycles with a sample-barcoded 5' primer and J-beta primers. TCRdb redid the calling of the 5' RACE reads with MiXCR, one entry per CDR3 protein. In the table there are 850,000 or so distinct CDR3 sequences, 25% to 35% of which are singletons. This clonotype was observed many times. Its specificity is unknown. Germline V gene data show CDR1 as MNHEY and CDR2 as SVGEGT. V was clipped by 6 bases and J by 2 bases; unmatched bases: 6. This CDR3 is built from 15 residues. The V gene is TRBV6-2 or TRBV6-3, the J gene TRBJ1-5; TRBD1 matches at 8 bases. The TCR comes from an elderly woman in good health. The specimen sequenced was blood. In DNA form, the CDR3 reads TGTGCCAGCAGGTCAGGGGGCTCGGGCAATCAGCCCCAGCATTTT. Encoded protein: CASRSGGSGNQPQHF.